Following are 23 T cell receptor beta chains from one sample sequenced in a study of CD8 T cells in Susac syndrome. The RNA input was about 0.5 to 1 ug, and it was reverse transcribed with random hexamers. TCRdb itself ran the immunoSEQ multiplex PCR reads through MiXCR, one entry per CDR3 protein. Of about 250,000 distinct CDR3 sequences in the sample, roughly 95% were seen once. The sequenced sample consisted of CD4+ T cells from PBMCs. Source of these receptors: a human donor with multiple sclerosis.

V is TRBV7-2 and J is TRBJ1-5, with TRBD1 as a possible D gene (6 bases). The ends were cut back, 5 bases at V and 4 bases at J, with 15 bases in the middle. The germline gives CDR1 SGHTA, CDR2 FQGNSA. The CDR3 has 15 residues. CDR3 protein: CASSPRDMQNQPQHF. CDR3 DNA sequence: TGTGCCAGCAGCCCCCGGGACATGCAAAATCAGCCCCAGCATTTT.

The rearrangement joins TRBV29-1 to TRBJ2-5, with TRBD2 matching 7 bases. V shed 4 bases and J 2 bases; nucleotides not matched to a gene: 7. CDR1 is SQVTM, CDR2 ANQGSEA, per germline. This CDR3 is 14 amino acids long. This CDR3 reads CSVATSETQETQYF. CDR3 nucleotide sequence: TGCAGCGTTGCAACTAGCGAAACACAAGAGACCCAGTACTTC.

CDR3 amino acids: CASSGSRTSDGYEQYF. The DNA for the CDR3 is TGTGCCAGCAGTGGCTCAAGGACCTCGGATGGCTACGAGCAGTACTTC. This chain links TRBV25-1 with TRBJ2-7; D ambiguous. Germline CDR1 is MGHDK and CDR2 is SYGVNS. The CDR3 has 16 residues. The V end was cut by 4 bases, the J end by 3 bases, with 19 bases between.

The chain combines TRBV5-4 with TRBJ2-1; D ambiguous. V was pared by 4 bases and J by 8 bases, with 13 bases between. The CDR3 runs to 13 residues. Per germline, CDR1 SGHNT and CDR2 YYREEE (reference sequence). The CDR3 sequence: CASSPVGDHEQFF. CDR3 nucleotides: TGTGCCAGCAGCCCCGTTGGTGACCATGAGCAGTTCTTC.

The chain has TRBV19 and TRBJ1-4; unclear D gene. This CDR3 comprises 14 residues. CDR1 is LNHDA and CDR2 is SQIVND in the germline V gene (reference sequence). Trimming cost V 5 bases and J 5 bases, with 12 bases left between them. CDR3 DNA sequence: TGTGCCAGTAGTGGCGGCGTCTTGAATGAAAAACTGTTTTTT. As protein: CASSGGVLNEKLFF. The full variable domain, in which reference TRBV19 and TRBJ1-4 provide the parts outside the CDR3, is DGGITQSPKYLFRKEGQNVTLSCEQNLNHDAMYWYRQDPGQGLRLIYYSQIVNDFQKGDIAEGYSVSREKKESFPLTVTSAQKNPTAFYLCASSGGVLNEKLFFGSGTQLSVL.

The table lists this clonotype with a few counts. The V call is TRBV20-1, the J call TRBJ2-5, with a possible D match to TRBD1 (5 bases). V gave up 5 bases and J gave up 4 bases, with 8 bases separating them. The CDR3 has 11 amino acids. In germline, CDR1 is DFQATT, CDR2 SNEGSKA (reference sequence). The CDR3 here is CSARTIETQYF. CDR3 sequence (DNA): TGCAGTGCTCGGACAATAGAGACCCAGTACTTC.

This clonotype appeared once. The rearrangement links TRBV24-1 to TRBJ1-2; D is unresolved. The CDR3 length is 12 residues. Trimming cost V 4 bases and J 5 bases, with 7 bases left between them. Germline CDR1 is KGHDR and CDR2 is SFDVKD. The CDR3 sequence is CATSESGYGYTF. The CDR3, as DNA: TGTGCCACCAGTGAGTCCGGTTATGGCTACACCTTC.

V gene TRBV3-1 combines with J gene TRBJ2-3, with a tentative D call TRBD1 (5 bases). V shed 4 bases and J shed 0 bases, with 17 bases lying between them. CDR3 length equals 17 residues. Germline V gene sequence: CDR1 LGHDT, CDR2 YNNKEL (reference sequence). CDR3 bases: TGTGCCAGCAGCCTTAGACAGCTATCTTCTAGCACAGATACGCAGTATTTT. Amino acid sequence: CASSLRQLSSSTDTQYF.

This clonotype appeared a single time. The rearrangement joins TRBV10-1 to TRBJ2-1; 12 bases map to TRBD2. The CDR3 runs to 17 residues. The V and J ends lost 4 bases and 7 bases, in that order; junction bases with no gene match: 11. Germline CDR1 WNHNN, CDR2 SYGVQD (reference sequence). The CDR3 DNA is TGCGCCAGCAGTGGACGGACTAGCGGGGCGCGATATAATGAGCAGTTCTTC. Its translation is CASSGRTSGARYNEQFF.

This clonotype is a singleton in its sample. J is TRBJ2-1 and V is TRBV28; 7 nucleotides agree with TRBD2. Germline V gene lookup returns CDR1 MDHEN and CDR2 SYDVKM. The CDR3 contains 16 residues. Trimming at V came to 3 bases and at J to 0 bases, leaving 5 bases not matched to a gene. The CDR3 spells CASSFLAASSYNEQFF. CDR3 bases: TGTGCCAGCAGTTTCCTAGCGGCTAGCTCCTACAATGAGCAGTTCTTC.

This chain uses TRBV28 with TRBJ1-2; D is uncertain. The ends were cut back, 4 bases at V and 6 bases at J, with 21 bases in the middle. Germline CDR1 is MDHEN and CDR2 is SYDVKM. This CDR3 has 16 amino acids. The CDR3 bases are TGTGCCAGCAGTTCACCCCACGGGAGCTGGCCTCATGGCTACACCTTC. Translation: CASSSPHGSWPHGYTF.

The chain employs TRBV12-5 and TRBJ2-1; D not resolved. The germline CDR1 and CDR2 sequences are LGHNT and FRNRAP. The CDR3 has 11 residues. Trimming removed 4 bases at V and 5 bases at J, with 3 bases between. CDR3 amino acids: CASGWDNEQFF. The CDR3 region has the DNA TGTGCTAGTGGTTGGGACAATGAGCAGTTCTTC.

The V gene is TRBV20-1, the J gene TRBJ1-5; 7 nucleotides line up with TRBD1. The germline V gene has CDR1 DFQATT and CDR2 SNEGSKA (reference sequence). The CDR3 spans 12 residues. J lost 7 bases, V lost 6 bases, and 6 bases had no gene match. CDR3 coding DNA: TGCAGTGCCGCTAGGGGGCAACAGCCCCAGCATTTT. It yields the protein CSAARGQQPQHF.

The chain carries TRBV7-2 and TRBJ1-1; D not resolved. Germline values: CDR1 SGHTA, CDR2 FQGNSA. This CDR3 contains 13 residues. Deletions cut 1 base from V and 0 bases from J, with 3 bases between. The CDR3 DNA reads TGTGCCAGCAGCTTAGAGGTGAACACTGAAGCTTTCTTT. Translating gives CASSLEVNTEAFF.

The chain is built from TRBV20-1 and TRBJ1-1; no definite D call. Germline CDR1 and CDR2: DFQATT and SNEGSKA (reference sequence). The CDR3 consists of 13 residues. V was pared by 6 bases and J by 1 base, with 12 bases between. This chain's CDR3 is CSASFHKNTEAFF. For the CDR3, the DNA is TGCAGTGCCTCCTTTCACAAGAACACTGAAGCTTTCTTT.

V is TRBV14 and J is TRBJ2-1; 7 nucleotides agree with TRBD2. Unmatched junction bases numbered 7, after V lost 4 bases and J lost 10 bases. Per germline, CDR1 SGHDN and CDR2 FVKESK. The CDR3 runs to 13 residues. This chain's CDR3 is CASSRRLAREQFF. CDR3 coding DNA: TGTGCCAGCAGCCGCCGACTAGCTCGGGAGCAGTTCTTC.

The chain joins TRBV12-3 or TRBV12-4 to TRBJ2-2; possibly TRBD2 for D (6 bases). Trimming stripped 2 bases from V and 6 bases from J, with 13 bases between. This CDR3 contains 15 residues. The CDR3 protein is CASSLSGVPSGELFF. CDR3 in DNA: TGTGCCAGCAGTTTATCGGGAGTTCCTTCCGGGGAGCTGTTTTTT.

The rearrangement links TRBV5-1 to TRBJ1-4; D not resolved. Trimming took 0 bases from V and 3 from J, leaving 6 bases between them. CDR3 size: 14 residues. Per the germline V gene, CDR1 is SGHRS and CDR2 is YFSETQ. The CDR3 region is CASSLEGANEKLFF. The CDR3 DNA is TGCGCCAGCAGCTTGGAGGGAGCTAATGAAAAACTGTTTTTT. Full variable domain (remainder filled in from reference TRBV5-1 and TRBJ1-4): KAGVTQTPRYLIKTRGQQVTLSCSPISGHRSVSWYQQTPGQGLQFLFEYFSETQRNKGNFPGRFSGRQFSNSRSEMNVSTLELGDSALYLCASSLEGANEKLFFGSGTQLSVL.

V is TRBV5-1 and J is TRBJ2-5, with a tentative D call TRBD1 (6 bases). With 4 bases removed from V and 1 base from J, the gap between germline ends came to 14 bases. The CDR3 length is 15 residues. Germline CDR1 reads SGHRS; CDR2 reads YFSETQ. CDR3 DNA: TGCGCCAGCAGCCCATCCGGGACACCCCAAGAGACCCAGTACTTC. Translated, it gives CASSPSGTPQETQYF.

In nucleotides, the CDR3 is TGCAGCGTTAAGGCGGGAGGGACAGGGTCCCGGAACACTGAAGCTTTCTTT. It is translated as CSVKAGGTGSRNTEAFF. The chain carries TRBV29-1 and TRBJ1-1, with TRBD1 identical over 9 bases. The V segment lost 5 bases and the J segment 1 base; nucleotides outside the gene matches: 14. The germline V gene encodes CDR1 SQVTM and CDR2 ANQGSEA. The CDR3 extends over 17 amino acids. Looking up the rest from reference TRBV29-1 and TRBJ1-1 gives the full variable domain: SAVISQKPSRDICQRGTSLTIQCQVDSQVTMMFWYRQQPGQSLTLIATANQGSEATYESGFVIDKFPISRPNLTFSTLTVSNMSPEDSSIYLCSVKAGGTGSRNTEAFFGQGTRLTVV.

This chain connects TRBV5-6 to TRBJ2-6, with 10 bases that match TRBD1. Germline CDR1 SGHDT, CDR2 YYEEEE. The CDR3 extends over 18 amino acids. The V gene end was trimmed by 0 bases and the J gene end by 0 bases; junction bases not matched to a gene: 3. In DNA, the CDR3 is TGTGCCAGCAGCTTGGTGACAGGGGGCCTCTCTGGGGCCAACGTCCTGACTTTC. It specifies CASSLVTGGLSGANVLTF.

The CDR3 sequence: CSVAATGATNEKLFF. CDR3 coding DNA: TGCAGCGTTGCCGCGACTGGGGCAACTAATGAAAAACTGTTTTTT. The J gene is TRBJ1-4, the V gene TRBV29-1; D unresolved. The CDR3 spans 15 residues. Germline lookup yields CDR1 SQVTM and CDR2 ANQGSEA. Trimming pared 4 bases from V and 0 bases from J, leaving 12 bases between.

This sequence joins TRBV6-1 and TRBJ1-2, with TRBD1 matching over 7 bases. V was clipped by 7 bases and J by 3 bases; unmatched bases: 5. The CDR3 length is 13 residues. The germline V gene has CDR1 MNHNS and CDR2 SASEGT. The CDR3 is CASTRDSDYGYTF. In DNA, the CDR3 is TGTGCCAGCACGAGGGACAGCGACTATGGCTACACCTTC.